One and the same sample provided the 24 T cell receptor beta chains below, sequenced in a study of blood T cell repertoires in COVID-19. Sequencing was performed with immunoSEQ multiplex PCR; in TCRdb, only in-frame clones are kept and a portion is missing. The repertoire includes around 190,000 clones, more than 70% of them detected once, and over 15% sits in the top ten. Sequences were obtained from peripheral blood. The receptors derive from a man aged 50 to 60 with COVID-19, enrolled during active disease.

This chain joins TRBV7-6 and TRBJ2-7; possible D gene TRBD2, 7 bases. Germline V CDR1 and CDR2: SGHVS, FNYEAQ. The CDR3 totals 16 residues. V was shortened by 5 bases and J by 1 base, with 18 bases between the two germline ends. The CDR3 is CASSPLGGQGSYEQYF. In DNA, the CDR3 is TGTGCCAGCAGCCCACTGGGGGGGCAGGGATCCTACGAGCAGTACTTC.

The gene calls are TRBV6-5 and TRBJ2-7; D gene ambiguous. Trimming pared 0 bases from V and 2 bases from J, leaving 14 bases between. Germline assignment: CDR1 MNHEY and CDR2 SVGAGI. The CDR3 consists of 16 residues. CDR3 sequence (DNA): TGTGCCAGCAGTTACTCGAGTTCGTCCCTACCCTACGAGCAGTACTTC. It specifies CASSYSSSSLPYEQYF.

The chain is built from TRBV18 and TRBJ2-2; D unclear. V lost 2 bases and J 3 bases, leaving 13 bases between the germline ends. The CDR3 covers 16 residues. The V gene's germline CDR1 is KGHSH and CDR2 LQKENI. In nucleotides, the CDR3 is TGTGCCAGCTCACCAGAAAACTCTCTTGACACCGGGGAGCTGTTTTTT. This encodes CASSPENSLDTGELFF. Full variable domain (missing parts from reference TRBV18 and TRBJ2-2): NAGVMQNPRHLVRRRGQEARLRCSPMKGHSHVYWYRQLPEEGLKFMVYLQKENIIDESGMPKERFSAEFPKEGPSILRIQQVVRGDSAAYFCASSPENSLDTGELFFGEGSRLTVL.

This rearrangement joins TRBV28 to TRBJ1-4; possible D gene TRBD1, 6 bases. Trimming removed 7 bases from V and 8 bases from J, with 14 bases in between. This CDR3 has 13 amino acids. Germline V lookup: CDR1 MDHEN, CDR2 SYDVKM. CDR3 coding DNA: TGTGCCAGCACCAGGGGACGGTGGGAAAAACTGTTTTTT. Residues: CASTRGRWEKLFF.

The rearrangement joins TRBV30 to TRBJ1-6, with TRBD1 matching over 8 bases. The V gene end was trimmed by 2 bases and the J gene end by 6 bases; junction bases not matched to a gene: 6. Germline loops: CDR1 GTSNPN, CDR2 SVGIG (reference sequence). CDR3 length: 15 amino acids. The CDR3 sequence is CAWSTPGQVNSPLHF. The CDR3 DNA reads as TGTGCCTGGAGTACACCGGGACAGGTTAATTCACCCCTCCACTTT. The entire variable domain, with the rest obtained from reference TRBV30 and TRBJ1-6, is as follows: SQTIHQWPATLVQPVGSPLSLECTVEGTSNPNLYWYRQAAGRGLQLLFYSVGIGQISSEVPQNLSASRPQDRQFILSSKKLLLSDSGFYLCAWSTPGQVNSPLHFGNGTRLTVT.

V usage is TRBV5-1 and J usage is TRBJ1-1; D ambiguous. V shed 3 bases and J shed 2 bases, with 8 bases lying between them. CDR1 SGHRS and CDR2 YFSETQ come from the germline V gene. The CDR3 totals 13 residues. The CDR3 DNA sequence: TGCGCCAGCAGCTCGAGGGAAAACACTGAAGCTTTCTTT. Its translation is CASSSRENTEAFF.

This rearrangement joins TRBV19 to TRBJ1-5, with 9 bases lining up with TRBD1. This CDR3 is 13 amino acids long. V trimming: 8 bases; J trimming: 5 bases; junction bases outside the gene matches: 4. Germline CDR1 is LNHDA and CDR2 is SQIVND (reference sequence). CDR3 bases: TGTGCCAGTGCCCGGGACAGGGATCAGCCCCAGCATTTT. As protein: CASARDRDQPQHF. The complete variable domain, with remaining parts taken from reference TRBV19 and TRBJ1-5, reads DGGITQSPKYLFRKEGQNVTLSCEQNLNHDAMYWYRQDPGQGLRLIYYSQIVNDFQKGDIAEGYSVSREKKESFPLTVTSAQKNPTAFYLCASARDRDQPQHFGDGTRLSIL.

V gene TRBV9 combines with J gene TRBJ2-1, with 10 bases aligning to TRBD1. V gave up 2 bases and J gave up 3 bases; unmatched junction bases: 2. This CDR3 contains 15 residues. Germline CDR1 reads SGDLS; CDR2 reads YYNGEE. CDR3 amino acids: CASSVRDRGYNEQFF. For the CDR3, the DNA is TGTGCCAGCAGCGTCCGGGACAGGGGCTACAATGAGCAGTTCTTC.

CDR3 DNA sequence: TGTGCCAGCCACACCACAGGACGGTTTAGCAATCAGCCCCAGCATTTT. This sequence encodes CASHTTGRFSNQPQHF. V usage is TRBV2 and J usage is TRBJ1-5; D may be TRBD1 (5 bases). Between the trimmed V and J ends, which lost 8 bases and 0 bases, there was a span of 17 bases. The CDR3 runs to 16 residues. Looked up from germline, CDR1 is SNHLY and CDR2 is FYNNEI.

The V call is TRBV4-1, the J call TRBJ2-1, with 13 positions matching TRBD2. The germline V gene encodes CDR1 MGHRA and CDR2 YSYEKL. V was clipped by 1 base and J by 2 bases; unmatched bases: 11. This CDR3 contains 20 residues. The DNA for the CDR3 is TGCGCCAGCAGCCAAGTAGTTTCCGCGGGGACTAGCGGGACCTACAATGAGCAGTTCTTC. Amino acid sequence: CASSQVVSAGTSGTYNEQFF.

The sample holds one count of this clone. The rearrangement uses TRBV27 and TRBJ2-3, with 9 bases lining up with TRBD2. CDR3 length: 16 amino acids. The V segment lost 6 bases and the J segment 3 bases; nucleotides outside the gene matches: 10. From germline, CDR1 is MNHEY and CDR2 SMNVEV (reference sequence). Here the CDR3 DNA reads TGTGCCAGCAGCCGGCGGGGGGGCGCCGGTACAGATACGCAGTATTTT. This sequence encodes CASSRRGGAGTDTQYF.

V gene TRBV7-9 combines with J gene TRBJ1-1; TRBD1 agrees at 9 bases. Germline V gives CDR1 SEHNR, CDR2 FQNEAQ (reference sequence). The CDR3 totals 16 residues. V gave up 2 bases and J gave up 9 bases; unmatched junction bases: 13. The CDR3 is CASSLFLDRGEIQAFF. The CDR3 DNA reads as TGTGCCAGCAGCTTATTCTTAGACAGGGGGGAAATACAAGCTTTCTTT.

This clone was found a few times. The chain has TRBV9 and TRBJ1-4; D possibly corresponds to TRBD1 (5 bases). CDR1 is SGDLS, CDR2 YYNGEE, per germline. The CDR3 contains 14 residues. Trimming cost V 9 bases and J 3 bases, with 15 bases left between them. CDR3 in DNA: TGTGCCACCATCCGCGGACATTCTAATGAAAAACTGTTTTTT. Its protein is CATIRGHSNEKLFF.

This CDR3 is CASTLSGSNQPQHF. The CDR3 DNA follows: TGTGCCAGCACCCTATCGGGTAGCAATCAGCCCCAGCATTTT. This chain uses TRBV6-5 with TRBJ1-5; no firm D call. Trimming stripped 7 bases from V and 0 bases from J, with 10 bases between. CDR1 is MNHEY, CDR2 SVGAGI, per germline. The CDR3 is 14 residues long.

The rearrangement joins TRBV11-2 to TRBJ2-2, with TRBD2 identical over 7 bases. Trimming at V came to 8 bases and at J to 2 bases, leaving 11 bases not matched to a gene. Germline loops: CDR1 SGHAT, CDR2 FQNNGV. This CDR3 contains 16 residues. The CDR3 loop reads CASSPSASGNTGELFF. In DNA, the CDR3 is TGTGCCAGCTCCCCCTCGGCTAGCGGAAACACCGGGGAGCTGTTTTTT. The full variable domain, completed using reference TRBV11-2 and TRBJ2-2, is EAGVAQSPRYKIIEKRQSVAFWCNPISGHATLYWYQQILGQGPKLLIQFQNNGVVDDSQLPKDRFSAERLKGVDSTLKIQPAKLEDSAVYLCASSPSASGNTGELFFGEGSRLTVL.

In DNA form, the CDR3 reads TGTGCCAGCAGTTCCTCCTCAGCCCTCCACTTT. Translating it yields CASSSSSALHF. This sequence joins TRBV12-3 or TRBV12-4 and TRBJ1-6; D gene uncertain. V was clipped by 4 bases and J by 14 bases, with 9 bases between them. The CDR3 totals 11 residues.

The gene calls are TRBV12-3 or TRBV12-4 and TRBJ1-5, with D possibly TRBD1 on 6 matching bases. The CDR3 is 13 residues long. V lost 6 bases and J lost 5, with 11 bases in between. The CDR3 DNA is TGTGCCAGCAGCTACAGGGTAGATCAGCCCCAGCATTTT. Protein: CASSYRVDQPQHF.

The CDR3 is CASSEPGTGRGKLFF. The CDR3 DNA sequence: TGTGCCAGCAGTGAACCAGGGACAGGCCGGGGAAAACTGTTTTTT. V is TRBV25-1 and J is TRBJ1-4, with TRBD1 identical over 8 bases. Trimming cost V 2 bases and J 10 bases; bases outside gene matches: 9. The CDR3 has 15 residues. Germline V gives CDR1 MGHDK, CDR2 SYGVNS.

V gene TRBV27 combines with J gene TRBJ2-2; possible D gene TRBD1, 6 bases. V was pared by 5 bases and J by 6 bases, with 16 bases between. This CDR3 has 15 residues. Looked up from germline, CDR1 is MNHEY and CDR2 is SMNVEV (reference sequence). CDR3 coding DNA: TGTGCCAGCAGTCAATCAAACAGGGCGGCCGGGGAGCTGTTTTTT. Translated: CASSQSNRAAGELFF.

The V call is TRBV29-1, the J call TRBJ2-5; 11 nucleotides match TRBD2. V was pared by 5 bases and J by 4 bases, with 9 bases of the junction left unmatched. This CDR3 spans 15 amino acids. Germline V gene sequence: CDR1 SQVTM, CDR2 ANQGSEA. CDR3 amino acids: CSVRGRLAGIETQYF. The DNA of the CDR3 is TGCAGCGTTCGGGGACGACTAGCGGGAATAGAGACCCAGTACTTC.

J is TRBJ2-6 and V is TRBV11-2; D call uncertain. CDR1 is SGHAT, CDR2 FQNNGV, per germline. CDR3 length: 15 residues. Trimming took off 2 bases at V and 0 bases at J, with 5 bases between the two ends. The CDR3 DNA reads TGTGCCAGCAGCTTATTCCTCTCTGGGGCCAACGTCCTGACTTTC. It is translated as CASSLFLSGANVLTF.

The chain links TRBV24-1 to TRBJ2-2; 9 bases line up with TRBD1. Germline values: CDR1 KGHDR, CDR2 SFDVKD. With 5 bases clipped from V and 0 bases from J, the junction kept 15 bases outside the gene matches. The CDR3 loop spans 20 amino acids. CDR3 loop: CATSAVTGGDEASNTGELFF. The CDR3 DNA sequence: TGTGCCACCAGTGCCGTCACAGGGGGCGATGAAGCTTCGAACACCGGGGAGCTGTTTTTT.

The chain employs TRBV3-1 (or the pseudogene TRBV3-2) and TRBJ1-2; unclear D gene. Per germline, CDR1 LGHDT and CDR2 YNNKEL (reference sequence). Trimming shortened V by 3 bases and J by 7 bases, and 9 bases separated the two germline ends. The CDR3 sequence is 12 residues long. The CDR3 region is CASSQVELGYTF. CDR3 nucleotide sequence: TGTGCCAGCAGCCAGGTGGAGCTTGGCTACACCTTC.

The chain carries TRBV19 and TRBJ2-7, with D possibly being TRBD1 (5 bases). This CDR3 is built from 16 residues. Per the germline V gene, CDR1 is LNHDA and CDR2 is SQIVND (reference sequence). V shed 4 bases and J shed 1 base, with 17 bases lying between them. Here the CDR3 DNA reads TGTGCCAGTAGTACAGGGTTTCATACCCAATCCTACGAGCAGTACTTC. Translating gives CASSTGFHTQSYEQYF.